Each of the 22 T cell receptor beta chains below was sequenced from the same sample in a study of cytomegalovirus exposure and HLA in healthy donors. The PCR ran on 60 Vbeta and 13 Jbeta primers. Measured with immunoSEQ multiplex PCR; TCRdb has only the in-frame clones, and not every one. This sample yields about 83,000 clones, of which 65% to 80% are seen a single time; roughly 4.2% belongs to the top ten. The sequencing input was PBMCs. The receptors were gathered from a man in his fifties or sixties in good health and CMV-seronegative.

V usage is TRBV10-3 and J usage is TRBJ2-5; TRBD1 matches at 8 bases. Germline CDR1 and CDR2: ENHRY and SYGVKD. CDR3 size: 13 residues. Trimming removed 9 bases from V and 3 bases from J; junction bases left unmatched: 6. CDR3 residues: CAMSGGRKETQYF. CDR3 bases: TGTGCCATGTCAGGGGGCAGGAAAGAGACCCAGTACTTC.

Comments on this clone: One junction end does not reproduce the germline sequence, and a read error may be involved. V is TRBV7-9 and J is TRBJ2-1, with a possible D match to TRBD1 (6 bases). The V gene's germline CDR1 is SEHNR and CDR2 FQNEAQ (reference sequence). The CDR3 is 14 amino acids. The CDR3 DNA reads as TGTTCCAGCATCCTGACAGGCTCCTACAATGAGCAGTTCTTC. Protein sequence: CSSILTGSYNEQFF.

This clone was recorded once. The J gene is TRBJ1-3, the V gene TRBV15; 7 positions agree with TRBD1. The junction had 14 bases not matched to a gene; V was cut back by 3 bases and J by 0 bases. Germline loops: CDR1 LNHNV, CDR2 YYDKDF (reference sequence). There are 19 residues in the CDR3. The CDR3 loop is CATSSKTSTGQNSGNTIYF. In DNA, the CDR3 is TGTGCCACCAGCAGTAAAACATCTACGGGACAGAACTCTGGAAACACCATATATTTT. The full variable domain, rest sourced from reference TRBV15 and TRBJ1-3, is DAMVIQNPRYQVTQFGKPVTLSCSQTLNHNVMYWYQQKSSQAPKLLFHYYDKDFNNEADTPDNFQSRRPNTSFCFLDIRSPGLGDTAMYLCATSSKTSTGQNSGNTIYFGEGSWLTVV.

The rearrangement uses TRBV7-6 and TRBJ2-7, with D tentatively TRBD2 (6 bases). The CDR3 contains 15 residues. Germline-derived CDR1 and CDR2 are SGHVS and FNYEAQ. V gave up 5 bases and J gave up 3 bases, with 17 bases separating them. The CDR3 bases are TGTGCCAGCAGCCCCCCTGGGGCGGGGAACTACGAGCAGTACTTC. This sequence encodes CASSPPGAGNYEQYF. Full variable domain (missing parts from reference TRBV7-6 and TRBJ2-7): GAGVSQSPRYKVTKRGQDVALRCDPISGHVSLYWYRQALGQGPEFLTYFNYEAQQDKSGLPNDRFSAERPEGSISTLTIQRTEQRDSAMYRCASSPPGAGNYEQYFGPGTRLTVT.

The chain carries TRBV9 and TRBJ1-2, with D possibly matching TRBD1 (5 bases). Germline loops: CDR1 SGDLS, CDR2 YYNGEE. The V gene lost 1 base and the J gene lost 1 base, with 14 bases spanning the gap. The CDR3 contains 16 residues. The CDR3 DNA reads TGTGCCAGCAGCGTACCTACCGCGGGGGGTAACTATGGCTACACCTTC. It codes for CASSVPTAGGNYGYTF.

Comment on this clone: This specimen includes other DNA sequences encoding the same CDR3. The chain recombines TRBV6-4 with TRBJ1-1; TRBD1 is a possible D gene (5 bases). V was trimmed by 3 bases and J by 5 bases, leaving 10 bases between them. This CDR3 is built from 13 residues. The germline V gene encodes CDR1 MRHNA and CDR2 SNTAGT. The CDR3 DNA reads TGTGCCAGCAGTGAGACCCGGGGGACTGAAGCTTTCTTT. It is translated as CASSETRGTEAFF.

The chain has TRBV7-6 and TRBJ2-7; D gene uncertain. Germline V gene lookup returns CDR1 SGHVS and CDR2 FNYEAQ. The CDR3 covers 13 residues. V dropped 5 bases and J dropped 0 bases, with 8 bases sitting between them. In DNA form, the CDR3 reads TGTGCCAGCAGCCCCGACAACTCCTACGAGCAGTACTTC. Its protein product is CASSPDNSYEQYF.

The V call is TRBV29-1, the J call TRBJ2-5; 8 bases are a match to TRBD2. V was clipped by 6 bases and J by 5 bases; unmatched bases: 11. Looked up from germline, CDR1 is SQVTM and CDR2 is ANQGSEA. The CDR3 totals 14 residues. The CDR3, as DNA: TGCAGCGTCGTAGCGGGGCCCTATGAGGAGACCCAGTACTTC. Translated, it gives CSVVAGPYEETQYF.

This clone was detected only a few times. The V call is TRBV14, the J call TRBJ1-1, with D hard to call. Per the germline V gene, CDR1 is SGHDN and CDR2 is FVKESK. V was cut by 4 bases and J by 3 bases, with 9 bases left in between. CDR3 size: 13 residues. The CDR3 DNA reads TGTGCCAGCAGCCGACGGGTGGACACTGAAGCTTTCTTT. Translation gives CASSRRVDTEAFF.

The genes are TRBV11-2 and TRBJ2-3, with 9 positions matching TRBD2. The CDR3 has 16 amino acids. Germline loops: CDR1 SGHAT, CDR2 FQNNGV. V was clipped by 4 bases and J by 1 base; unmatched bases: 6. CDR3 sequence reads: CASSYSSGVGTDTQYF. CDR3 nucleotides: TGTGCCAGCAGCTACTCTAGCGGGGTGGGCACAGATACGCAGTATTTT.

This clone has a single count. The chain carries TRBV9 and TRBJ2-3; 14 nucleotides match TRBD2. V lost 4 bases, J lost 4 bases, and 8 bases stayed unmatched. The germline CDR1 and CDR2 sequences are SGDLS and YYNGEE. The CDR3 sequence is 17 residues long. This CDR3 is CASSPRLAGGQADTQYF. Written as DNA, the CDR3 is TGTGCCAGCAGCCCCCGACTAGCGGGGGGGCAGGCAGATACGCAGTATTTT.

The J gene is TRBJ2-7, the V gene TRBV6-1, with 9 nucleotides matching TRBD1. The V gene end was trimmed by 8 bases and the J gene end by 4 bases; junction bases not matched to a gene: 12. From germline, CDR1 is MNHNS and CDR2 SASEGT. This CDR3 has 15 residues. This chain's CDR3 is CASLRTGGMVYEQYF. The CDR3 region has the DNA TGTGCCAGCCTCAGAACAGGGGGCATGGTTTACGAGCAGTACTTC.

The chain uses TRBV29-1 and TRBJ1-2; 7 bases map to TRBD1. V was pared by 4 bases and J by 4 bases, with 3 bases of the junction left unmatched. The CDR3 runs 12 residues. The germline gives CDR1 SQVTM, CDR2 ANQGSEA. CDR3: CSVGSGGYGYTF. CDR3 DNA: TGCAGCGTTGGGTCAGGGGGCTATGGCTACACCTTC. Full variable domain (remainder filled in from reference TRBV29-1 and TRBJ1-2): SAVISQKPSRDICQRGTSLTIQCQVDSQVTMMFWYRQQPGQSLTLIATANQGSEATYESGFVIDKFPISRPNLTFSTLTVSNMSPEDSSIYLCSVGSGGYGYTFGSGTRLTVV.

This sequence joins TRBV11-2 and TRBJ2-7; D is unclear. The CDR3 loop spans 14 amino acids. In germline, CDR1 is SGHAT, CDR2 FQNNGV. V lost 5 bases to trimming and J lost 7 bases, with 18 bases between them. The CDR3 DNA follows: TGTGCCAGCAGCGTGAGTAGCCTAGTTATAGAGCAGTACTTC. This translates into CASSVSSLVIEQYF.

This rearrangement joins TRBV25-1 to TRBJ1-1; possibly TRBD1 for D (5 bases). Germline CDR1 and CDR2: MGHDK and SYGVNS. The CDR3 spans 15 residues. V lost 6 bases to trimming and J lost 1 base, with 15 bases between them. The CDR3: CASRNRRGENTEAFF. For the CDR3, the DNA is TGTGCCAGCAGGAACCGGCGGGGGGAGAACACTGAAGCTTTCTTT.

The V gene is TRBV19, the J gene TRBJ2-7, with TRBD2 matching over 13 bases. V lost 2 bases, J lost 2 bases, and 3 bases stayed unmatched. The CDR3 runs to 16 residues. Germline CDR1 LNHDA, CDR2 SQIVND (reference sequence). The CDR3 spells CASSIPGTSGAYEQYF. In nucleotides, the CDR3 is TGTGCCAGTAGTATACCTGGGACTAGCGGGGCCTACGAGCAGTACTTC. The whole variable domain, filled in from reference TRBV19 and TRBJ2-7, reads DGGITQSPKYLFRKEGQNVTLSCEQNLNHDAMYWYRQDPGQGLRLIYYSQIVNDFQKGDIAEGYSVSREKKESFPLTVTSAQKNPTAFYLCASSIPGTSGAYEQYFGPGTRLTVT.

V is TRBV13 and J is TRBJ1-1, with TRBD1 matching 9 bases. The junction had 12 bases not matched to a gene; V was cut back by 5 bases and J by 5 bases. The CDR3 extends over 16 amino acids. Germline CDR1 reads PRHDT; CDR2 reads FYEKMQ (reference sequence). The CDR3 DNA reads as TGTGCCAGCAGCACTACAACACAGGGGGCGCGGACTGAAGCTTTCTTT. This codes for CASSTTTQGARTEAFF.

The chain is built from TRBV7-3 and TRBJ1-2; 7 bases fit TRBD1. CDR3 size: 15 residues. Germline CDR1 and CDR2: SGHTA and FQGTGA. V shed 5 bases, J shed 3 bases, and the junction held 9 bases outside the gene matches. The CDR3 DNA reads as TGTGCCAGCAGCGCAAACAGGGGCGCGGACTATGGCTACACCTTC. Residues: CASSANRGADYGYTF.

CDR3 nucleotide sequence: TGTGCCATCAGTGAGTCGATGGCGGGGGGGCACGAGACCCAGTACTTC. Its protein is CAISESMAGGHETQYF. The genes are TRBV10-3 and TRBJ2-5, with 9 bases fitting TRBD2. Per the germline V gene, CDR1 is ENHRY and CDR2 is SYGVKD. The junction had 7 bases not matched to a gene; V was cut back by 0 bases and J by 5 bases. This CDR3 spans 16 amino acids.

The J gene is TRBJ2-3, the V gene TRBV9; 9 bases are a match to TRBD1. CDR1 SGDLS and CDR2 YYNGEE come from the germline V gene. V lost 2 bases and J lost 2; bases outside the gene matches: 6. This CDR3 comprises 16 residues. The chain's CDR3 is CASSVSDRGNTDTQYF. The CDR3 coding sequence is TGTGCCAGCAGCGTCTCGGACAGGGGAAACACAGATACGCAGTATTTT. Supplemented by reference TRBV9 and TRBJ2-3, the full variable domain reads DSGVTQTPKHLITATGQRVTLRCSPRSGDLSVYWYQQSLDQGLQFLIQYYNGEERAKGNILERFSAQQFPDLHSELNLSSLELGDSALYFCASSVSDRGNTDTQYFGPGTRLTVL.

This clone was observed a few times. The rearrangement uses TRBV18 and TRBJ2-7, with 7 bases that match TRBD2. The length of the CDR3 is 15 residues. Trimming took 3 bases from V and 0 from J; bases not matched to a gene: 5. Per the germline V gene, CDR1 is KGHSH and CDR2 is LQKENI. The CDR3 loop is CASSPIGGNSYEQYF. CDR3 coding DNA: TGTGCCAGCTCACCTATCGGGGGGAACTCCTACGAGCAGTACTTC.

This clone was observed a few times. This chain links TRBV6-5 with TRBJ1-2, with D unclear. V lost 5 bases, J lost 4 bases, and 11 bases lay in between. The V gene's germline CDR1 is MNHEY and CDR2 SVGAGI. This CDR3 is built from 13 residues. CDR3 residues: CASSNDRVYGYTF. As DNA, the CDR3 is TGTGCCAGCAGTAACGACCGGGTCTATGGCTACACCTTC.